This T cell receptor beta chain was retrieved from a study of shared clonotypes between healthy human individuals. As handled by the study authors: As immunoSEQ supplied junction-only sequences (without quality scores), filtering differed. TCRdb's table, derived via immunoSEQ multiplex PCR, lists solely in-frame clones and lacks some. V, J and clone size are those of that table, while D and trimming were read from the DNA. The top ten hold roughly half of the sample, which has around 83,000 clones, 60% to 80% seen once. A remark on this clone: What it binds is not known.

The study, taken as a whole, reports: Exclusively blood specimens were collected; tissue repertoires likely differ.

CDR1 and CDR2 (germline): MDHEN, SYDVKM. V was pared by 4 bases and J by 1 base, with 5 bases of the junction left unmatched. CDR3 length equals 16 residues. The chain joins TRBV28 to TRBJ2-3; the match to TRBD2 covers 10 bases. The origin of this receptor is a man younger than 45 in good health. The specimen sequenced was memory CD8+ T cells sorted from blood. Subset reported: CD45RO+ cells pooled with CCR7-negative TemRA cells. Written as DNA, the CDR3 is TGTGCCAGCAGTTACACTGGGACTAGCGGCACAGATACGCAGTATTTT. Protein: CASSYTGTSGTDTQYF.